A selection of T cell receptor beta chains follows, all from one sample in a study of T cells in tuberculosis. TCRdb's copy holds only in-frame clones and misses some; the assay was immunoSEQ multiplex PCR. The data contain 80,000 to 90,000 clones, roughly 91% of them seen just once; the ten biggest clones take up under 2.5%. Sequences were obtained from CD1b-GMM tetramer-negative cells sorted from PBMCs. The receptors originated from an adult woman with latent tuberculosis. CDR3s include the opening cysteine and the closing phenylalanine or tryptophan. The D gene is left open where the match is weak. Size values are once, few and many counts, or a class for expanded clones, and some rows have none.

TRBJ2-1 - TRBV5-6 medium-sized CASSLGRDRINEQFF TGTGCCAGCAGCTTGGGGCGGGACAGAATAAATGAGCAGTTCTTC
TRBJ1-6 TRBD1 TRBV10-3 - CAISESPIRTGVGSPLHF TGTGCCATCAGTGAGAGCCCCATTCGGACAGGGGTGGGTTCACCCCTCCACTTT
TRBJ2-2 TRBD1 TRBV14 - CASSHRDRPNTGELFF TGTGCCAGCAGCCACCGGGACAGACCGAACACCGGGGAGCTGTTTTTT
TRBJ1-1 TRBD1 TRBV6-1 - CASNRQGAGNTEAFF TGTGCCAGCAACCGACAGGGGGCTGGGAACACTGAAGCTTTCTTT
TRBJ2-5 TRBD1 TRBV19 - CASSIGQGQETQYF TGTGCCAGTAGTATCGGACAGGGCCAAGAGACCCAGTACTTC
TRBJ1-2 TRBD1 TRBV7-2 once CASSSWTGPFYGYTF TGTGCCAGCAGCTCCTGGACAGGACCTTTCTATGGCTACACCTTC
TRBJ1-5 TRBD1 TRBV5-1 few CASSLGTGGKSNQPQHF TGCGCCAGCAGCCTCGGGACAGGGGGCAAGAGCAATCAGCCCCAGCATTTT
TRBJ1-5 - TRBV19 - CASSPRGGGSNQPQHF TGTGCCAGTAGTCCCCGGGGAGGCGGCTCCAATCAGCCCCAGCATTTT
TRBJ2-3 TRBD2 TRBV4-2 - CATRTSDTDTQYF TGTGCCACCCGGACTAGCGACACAGATACGCAGTATTTT
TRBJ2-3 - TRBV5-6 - CASSFSPADTQYF TGTGCCAGCAGCTTCAGTCCCGCAGATACGCAGTATTTT
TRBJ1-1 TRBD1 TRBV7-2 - CASSTDRVNTEAFF TGTGCCAGCAGCACAGACAGGGTAAACACTGAAGCTTTCTTT
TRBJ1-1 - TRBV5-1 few CASSSPTGQLTNTEAFF TGCGCCAGCAGCAGCCCGACAGGCCAACTAACGAACACTGAAGCTTTCTTT
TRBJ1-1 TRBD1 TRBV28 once CASSINRGRNTEAFF TGTGCCAGCAGTATAAACAGGGGACGGAACACTGAAGCTTTCTTT
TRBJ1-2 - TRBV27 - CASSSSSQGRNYGYTF TGTGCCAGCAGTTCCTCCTCGCAAGGGAGGAACTATGGCTACACCTTC
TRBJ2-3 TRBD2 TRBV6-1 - CASSEAAGGLHTQYF TGTGCCAGCAGTGAAGCAGCGGGGGGGCTCCATACGCAGTATTTT
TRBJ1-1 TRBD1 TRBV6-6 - CASSPLLGQGSEAFF TGTGCCAGCAGTCCTCTTTTGGGACAGGGCTCTGAAGCTTTCTTT
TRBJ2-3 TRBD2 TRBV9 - CASSLRTSGGKSTQYF TGTGCCAGCAGCCTCCGGACTAGCGGGGGTAAGAGTACGCAGTATTTT
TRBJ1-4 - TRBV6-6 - CASSPPGGEKLFF TGTGCCAGCAGTCCCCCGGGGGGCGAAAAACTGTTTTTT
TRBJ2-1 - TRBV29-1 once CSVEWRGTAQFF TGCAGCGTTGAATGGCGGGGTACAGCCCAGTTCTTC
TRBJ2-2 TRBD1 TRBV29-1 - CSVDEGQGARTGELFF TGCAGCGTTGATGAGGGACAGGGGGCGAGGACCGGGGAGCTGTTTTTT
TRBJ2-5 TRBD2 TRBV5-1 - CASSLQLTSPQETQYF TGCGCCAGCAGCTTACAATTGACTAGCCCCCAAGAGACCCAGTACTTC
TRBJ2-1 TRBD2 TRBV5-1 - CASNPGLAVNEQFF TGCGCCAGCAACCCGGGACTAGCCGTGAATGAGCAGTTCTTC
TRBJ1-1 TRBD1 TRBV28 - CASSLGTGDREAFF TGTGCCAGCAGTTTAGGGACAGGCGACCGCGAAGCTTTCTTT
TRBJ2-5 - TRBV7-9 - CASSLETSQETQYF TGTGCCAGCAGCTTAGAGACTAGCCAAGAGACCCAGTACTTC
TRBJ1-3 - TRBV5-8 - CASSQSSGLAGNTIYF TGTGCCAGCAGCCAAAGCTCCGGGTTGGCTGGAAACACCATATATTTT
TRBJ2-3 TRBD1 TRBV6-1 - CASSDNRGSTDTQYF TGTGCCAGCAGTGATAACAGGGGTAGCACAGATACGCAGTATTTT
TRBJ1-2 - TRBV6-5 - CASSYDSLYYGYTF TGTGCCAGCAGTTACGACAGCCTTTACTATGGCTACACCTTC
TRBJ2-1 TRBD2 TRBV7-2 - CASSLRTSGGAWNEQFF TGTGCCAGCAGCTTACGGACTAGCGGGGGGGCCTGGAATGAGCAGTTCTTC
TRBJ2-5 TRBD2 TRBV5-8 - CANAGGAGGGETQYF TGTGCCAACGCCGGAGGAGCGGGGGGGGGAGAGACCCAGTACTTC
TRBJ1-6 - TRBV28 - CASSTGSYNSPLHF TGTGCCAGCTCGACAGGCTCCTATAATTCACCCCTCCACTTT
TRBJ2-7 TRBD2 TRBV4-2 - CASSQTSGGAYEQYF TGTGCCAGCAGCCAAACTAGCGGGGGGGCCTACGAGCAGTACTTC
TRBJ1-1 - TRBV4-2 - CASSPDRATEAFF TGTGCCAGCAGCCCCGACAGAGCCACTGAAGCTTTCTTT
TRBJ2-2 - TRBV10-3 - CAIAFAGELFF TGTGCCATCGCGTTTGCCGGGGAGCTGTTTTTT
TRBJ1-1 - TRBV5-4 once CASSLVQTNTEAFF TGTGCCAGCAGCTTGGTACAGACGAACACTGAAGCTTTCTTT
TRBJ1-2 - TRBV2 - CASSVPEQGRYGYTF TGTGCCAGCAGCGTACCCGAACAGGGCCGCTATGGCTACACCTTC
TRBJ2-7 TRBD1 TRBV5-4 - CASSGTGQGRSYEQYF TGTGCCAGCAGCGGGACCGGACAGGGGCGCTCCTACGAGCAGTACTTC
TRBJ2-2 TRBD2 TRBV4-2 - CASSPGLAGGLTNTGELFF TGTGCCAGCAGCCCAGGACTAGCGGGGGGCCTCACGAACACCGGGGAGCTGTTTTTT
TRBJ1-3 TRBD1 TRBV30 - CACAGTGGTLRSGNTIYF TGTGCCTGTGCCGGGACAGGGGGAACCCTCAGGTCGGGAAACACCATATATTTT
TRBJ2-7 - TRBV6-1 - CASSPPSSAYEQYF TGTGCCAGCAGTCCCCCGAGCTCTGCCTACGAGCAGTACTTC
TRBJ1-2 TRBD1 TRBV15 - CATSREPGQGPLTF TGTGCCACCAGCAGAGAACCGGGACAGGGGCCGCTCACCTTC
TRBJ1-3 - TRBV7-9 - CASSFRVSGNTIYF TGTGCCAGCAGCTTCAGGGTATCTGGAAACACCATATATTTT
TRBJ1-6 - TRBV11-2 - CASSLGQGIGTPLHF TGTGCCAGCAGCTTAGGGCAGGGGATAGGAACACCCCTCCACTTT